Each of the 14 T cell receptor beta chains below was sequenced from the same sample in a study of control samples from healthy donors and cancer patients. Sequencing used immunoSEQ multiplex PCR; TCRdb keeps in-frame clones, though not all of them. This sample has around 100,000 clones; around nine tenths occur once, and the top ten carry around 3%. Sequencing used blood. Receptors originate from a human donor in good health. The donor label of this sample is uncertain.

This clone was counted a few times. CDR3 protein: CASSLLGEGPLHF. The CDR3 DNA reads as TGTGCCAGCAGTTTACTAGGGGAGGGACCCCTCCACTTT. The V call is TRBV12-3 or TRBV12-4, the J call TRBJ1-6; TRBD1 is a possible D gene (5 bases). The CDR3 has 13 amino acids. V gave up 2 bases and J gave up 12 bases, with 11 bases separating them.

This sequence joins TRBV6-1 and TRBJ1-2, with D uncertain. Per germline, CDR1 MNHNS and CDR2 SASEGT. Trimming pared 1 base from V and 7 bases from J, leaving 7 bases between. CDR3 length equals 12 residues. The DNA of the CDR3 is TGTGCCAGCAGTGAAGGTGGACTTGGCTACACCTTC. Translation gives CASSEGGLGYTF.

CDR3 in DNA: TGTGCTAGTGGACTACAGGTTTATGAAGCTTTCTTT. Its translation is CASGLQVYEAFF. The V and J genes are TRBV12-5 and TRBJ1-1, with D perhaps TRBD1 (5 bases). Trimming stripped 6 bases from V and 7 bases from J, with 12 bases between. Germline V gene sequence: CDR1 LGHNT, CDR2 FRNRAP. The CDR3 length is 12 residues. Full variable domain (rest looked up from reference TRBV12-5 and TRBJ1-1): DARVTQTPRHKVTEMGQEVTMRCQPILGHNTVFWYRQTMMQGLELLAYFRNRAPLDDSGMPKDRFSAEMPDATLATLKIQPSEPRDSAVYFCASGLQVYEAFFGQGTRLTVV.

This clone was observed a few times. The chain has TRBV6-1 and TRBJ2-2, with 9 positions matching TRBD2. CDR3 length: 18 amino acids. Germline V gives CDR1 MNHNS, CDR2 SASEGT. The trim removed 3 bases at V and 2 bases at J, leaving 10 bases unmatched. CDR3 in amino acids: CASSETAGGGGNTGELFF. The DNA for the CDR3 is TGTGCCAGCAGTGAGACCGCAGGCGGGGGGGGTAACACCGGGGAGCTGTTTTTT.

V gene TRBV7-9 combines with J gene TRBJ2-1; D remains ambiguous. Trimming stripped 8 bases from V and 9 bases from J, with 14 bases between. The germline V gene has CDR1 SEHNR and CDR2 FQNEAQ (reference sequence). CDR3 length equals 12 residues. The CDR3 bases are TGTGCCAGCGGCGAAGGCCCCAGTGAGCAGTTCTTC. Protein sequence: CASGEGPSEQFF.

The gene calls are TRBV7-9 and TRBJ1-4; D perhaps matches TRBD1 (6 bases). The CDR3 is made up of 15 amino acids. V was clipped by 1 base and J by 8 bases, with 14 bases between them. The V gene's germline CDR1 is SEHNR and CDR2 FQNEAQ (reference sequence). CDR3 loop: CASSLGTVMSEKLFF. The DNA for the CDR3 is TGTGCCAGCAGCTTAGGGACAGTAATGAGCGAAAAACTGTTTTTT.

This clone was detected once. The CDR3 loop reads CASSLGGPGSSTEAFF. The DNA of the CDR3 is TGTGCCAGCAGCTTGGGGGGGCCAGGGTCCAGCACTGAAGCTTTCTTT. The chain recombines TRBV11-3 with TRBJ1-1; maybe TRBD1 (6 bases). The CDR3 is made up of 16 amino acids. Trimming removed 3 bases from V and 4 bases from J, with 18 bases in between. Germline CDR1 is SGHNT and CDR2 is YENEEA.

This sequence joins TRBV11-2 and TRBJ2-3; no clear D. In germline, CDR1 is SGHAT, CDR2 FQNNGV. The CDR3 is 13 amino acids. The V end was cut by 1 base, the J end by 0 bases, with 2 bases between. In DNA, the CDR3 is TGTGCCAGCAGCTTAGCCAGCACAGATACGCAGTATTTT. Residues: CASSLASTDTQYF. Using reference TRBV11-2 and TRBJ2-3 for the parts outside the CDR3, the full variable domain is EAGVAQSPRYKIIEKRQSVAFWCNPISGHATLYWYQQILGQGPKLLIQFQNNGVVDDSQLPKDRFSAERLKGVDSTLKIQPAKLEDSAVYLCASSLASTDTQYFGPGTRLTVL.

The rearrangement links TRBV13 to TRBJ2-4; D may be TRBD1 (5 bases). This CDR3 has 14 amino acids. Trimming pared 4 bases from V and 2 bases from J, leaving 9 bases between. Germline CDR1 is PRHDT and CDR2 is FYEKMQ (reference sequence). The CDR3 DNA reads as TGTGCCAGCAGCTCCAGGGAAACCAAAAACATTCAGTACTTC. This gives the protein CASSSRETKNIQYF.

The chain's CDR3 is CATSAGNTIYF. CDR3 in DNA: TGTGCCACCAGTGCCGGAAACACCATATATTTT. The genes are TRBV24-1 and TRBJ1-3, with D uncertain. The V and J ends lost 5 bases and 4 bases respectively, with 2 bases between them. Germline-derived CDR1 and CDR2 are KGHDR and SFDVKD. CDR3 length: 11 amino acids.

This sequence joins TRBV4-1 and TRBJ2-7, with 8 bases fitting TRBD1. The CDR3 length is 16 residues. Germline CDR1 MGHRA, CDR2 YSYEKL. V was clipped by 2 bases and J by 3 bases; unmatched bases: 9. CDR3 DNA: TGCGCCAGCAGCCAACTACTCCAGGGGGCCGGCTACGAGCAGTACTTC. Amino acid sequence: CASSQLLQGAGYEQYF.

The rearrangement uses TRBV18 and TRBJ1-1, with D maybe TRBD1 (6 bases). V was shortened by 3 bases and J by 5 bases, with 16 bases between the two germline ends. From germline, CDR1 is KGHSH and CDR2 LQKENI. This CDR3 region has 15 residues. Written as DNA, the CDR3 is TGTGCCAGCTCACCTATCGGGGGGCCGAGAACTGAAGCTTTCTTT. Amino acids: CASSPIGGPRTEAFF.

This chain links TRBV28 with TRBJ1-4; D unclear. Germline CDR1 reads MDHEN; CDR2 reads SYDVKM. The CDR3 loop spans 15 amino acids. V lost 5 bases and J 4 bases, leaving 14 bases between the germline ends. As DNA, the CDR3 is TGTGCCAGCAGTGGGCATCCAGGTCTTAATGAAAAACTGTTTTTT. Its translation: CASSGHPGLNEKLFF.

The gene calls are TRBV28 and TRBJ1-5; TRBD1 aligns across 9 bases. Trimming cost V 5 bases and J 6 bases; bases outside gene matches: 8. CDR3 length: 15 residues. Germline CDR1 and CDR2: MDHEN and SYDVKM. CDR3 in DNA: TGTGCCAGCAGTCTTGGGACAGGGAATTTTCAGCCCCAGCATTTT. The encoded protein is CASSLGTGNFQPQHF.